Listed below are T cell receptor beta chains from one sample, sequenced in a study of identical twins. TCRdb reanalysed the 5' RACE reads using MiXCR and keeps one entry per CDR3 protein. This sample has roughly 240,000 distinct CDR3 sequences, with around 7.6% found just once. The same sample was also used in a study of yellow fever vaccine responses in identical twins.

Sequenced input: CD8+ T cells sorted from blood. The receptors shown here come from a woman under 30 in good health. CDR3s include the opening cysteine and the closing phenylalanine or tryptophan. The order of the fields is D gene, V gene, clone size, CDR3 length, J gene, CDR3 DNA, CDR3 protein. A D gene is named only where the DNA matches it firmly. Expanded clones get a size class; other rows say once, few or many, or leave the size out.

D gene: TRBD2; V gene: TRBV28; clone size: many; CDR3 length: 13; J gene: TRBJ2-5; CDR3 DNA: TGTGCCAGCAGTAGGGAGGGTAGAGAGACCCAGTACTTC; CDR3 protein: CASSREGRETQYF
D gene: TRBD2; V gene: TRBV7-7; clone size: few; CDR3 length: 16; J gene: TRBJ2-5; CDR3 DNA: TGTGCCAGCAGCAGAGAGAACTTTAGCGGGCTAGAGACCCAGTACTTC; CDR3 protein: CASSRENFSGLETQYF
D gene: TRBD2; V gene: TRBV5-5; clone size: -; CDR3 length: 15; J gene: TRBJ2-2; CDR3 DNA: TGTGCCAGCAGCTTTTTTCCGGGGGGGACCGGGGAGCTGTTTTTT; CDR3 protein: CASSFFPGGTGELFF
D gene: TRBD2; V gene: TRBV6-4; clone size: many; CDR3 length: 15; J gene: TRBJ2-1; CDR3 DNA: TGTGCCAGCAGTCAGGGACTAGCGGAATACAATGAGCAGTTCTTC; CDR3 protein: CASSQGLAEYNEQFF
D gene: -; V gene: TRBV29-1; clone size: many; CDR3 length: 10; J gene: TRBJ2-7; CDR3 DNA: TGCAGCGTTTACGACCACGAGCAGTACTTC; CDR3 protein: CSVYDHEQYF
D gene: -; V gene: TRBV4-1; clone size: few; CDR3 length: 15; J gene: TRBJ2-5; CDR3 DNA: TGCGCCAGCAGCCGCGGGCACGGGGACCAAGAGACCCAGTACTTC; CDR3 protein: CASSRGHGDQETQYF
D gene: TRBD1; V gene: TRBV15; clone size: -; CDR3 length: 13; J gene: TRBJ2-5; CDR3 DNA: TGTGCCACACAACAGGGGGAAGTAGAGACCCAGTACTTC; CDR3 protein: CATQQGEVETQYF
D gene: -; V gene: TRBV7-9; clone size: -; CDR3 length: 14; J gene: TRBJ2-5; CDR3 DNA: TGTGCCAGCAGCTACGTGACTAGGGCGGAGACCCAGTACTTC; CDR3 protein: CASSYVTRAETQYF
D gene: -; V gene: TRBV10-3; clone size: many; CDR3 length: 12; J gene: TRBJ2-1; CDR3 DNA: TGTGCCATCAGTGGAACAGGGACTGAGCAGTTCTTC; CDR3 protein: CAISGTGTEQFF
D gene: -; V gene: TRBV5-1; clone size: many; CDR3 length: 14; J gene: TRBJ2-7; CDR3 DNA: TGCGCCAGCAGCCCCGGACCGAGCTCCTACGAGCAGTACTTC; CDR3 protein: CASSPGPSSYEQYF
D gene: TRBD2; V gene: TRBV14; clone size: few; CDR3 length: 15; J gene: TRBJ2-1; CDR3 DNA: TGTGCCAGCAGCTCCATAGCGGGGGGATTAAAAGAGCAGTTCTTC; CDR3 protein: CASSSIAGGLKEQFF
D gene: -; V gene: TRBV28; clone size: few; CDR3 length: 15; J gene: TRBJ1-1; CDR3 DNA: TGTGCCAGCAGTTCCCTCACCCGACAGGACACTGAAGCTTTCTTT; CDR3 protein: CASSSLTRQDTEAFF
D gene: TRBD2; V gene: TRBV24-1; clone size: many; CDR3 length: 13; J gene: TRBJ2-5; CDR3 DNA: TGTGCCACCATGGGACTAGGGGAAGAGACCCAGTACTTC; CDR3 protein: CATMGLGEETQYF
D gene: -; V gene: TRBV28; clone size: many; CDR3 length: 15; J gene: TRBJ2-5; CDR3 DNA: TGTGCCAGCAGGAGCTTCAGCTCCTACCAAGAGACCCAGTACTTC; CDR3 protein: CASRSFSSYQETQYF
D gene: TRBD1; V gene: TRBV11-3; clone size: -; CDR3 length: 13; J gene: TRBJ1-1; CDR3 DNA: TGTGCCAGCAGCCCAGGGACAGGGTCTAAAGCTTTCTTT; CDR3 protein: CASSPGTGSKAFF
D gene: -; V gene: TRBV7-9; clone size: few; CDR3 length: 11; J gene: TRBJ2-1; CDR3 DNA: TGTGCCAGCAGCCCCGCCAATGAGCAGTTCTTC; CDR3 protein: CASSPANEQFF
D gene: -; V gene: TRBV5-1; clone size: many; CDR3 length: 17; J gene: TRBJ2-1; CDR3 DNA: TGCGCCAGCAGCGGAGGGATTCAGGGGCTCTCCTACAATGAGCAGTTCTTC; CDR3 protein: CASSGGIQGLSYNEQFF
D gene: -; V gene: TRBV11-2; clone size: few; CDR3 length: 14; J gene: TRBJ1-4; CDR3 DNA: TGTGCCAGCAGCCCAGCTGCAACTAATGAAAAACTGTTTTTT; CDR3 protein: CASSPAATNEKLFF
D gene: -; V gene: TRBV3-1; clone size: many; CDR3 length: 16; J gene: TRBJ2-5; CDR3 DNA: TGTGCCAGCAGCCAAGAAGGAGGACTGAACCAAGAGACCCAGTACTTC; CDR3 protein: CASSQEGGLNQETQYF
D gene: -; V gene: TRBV4-1; clone size: many; CDR3 length: 16; J gene: TRBJ1-1; CDR3 DNA: TGCGCCAGCAGCCAAAAGGGGAGGGTTTCAAGCCCTGAAGCTTTCTTT; CDR3 protein: CASSQKGRVSSPEAFF
D gene: -; V gene: TRBV7-6; clone size: few; CDR3 length: 16; J gene: TRBJ2-1; CDR3 DNA: TGTGCCAGCAGCCCCGACGAAAGGGACTCCTACAATGAGCAGTTCTTC; CDR3 protein: CASSPDERDSYNEQFF
D gene: TRBD2; V gene: TRBV29-1; clone size: many; CDR3 length: 17; J gene: TRBJ2-4; CDR3 DNA: TGCAGCGTTGAAATTGTACCGCCCGGGGGGGCCAAAAACATTCAGTACTTC; CDR3 protein: CSVEIVPPGGAKNIQYF
D gene: -; V gene: TRBV12-3/TRBV12-4; clone size: -; CDR3 length: 14; J gene: TRBJ2-7; CDR3 DNA: TGTGCCAGCAGTTTCAGGAGTCAGGACTACGAGCAGTACTTC; CDR3 protein: CASSFRSQDYEQYF
D gene: TRBD2; V gene: TRBV9; clone size: -; CDR3 length: 16; J gene: TRBJ2-1; CDR3 DNA: TGTGCCAGCAGCGACCCTATAGCGGGAGAGGACAATGAGCAGTTCTTC; CDR3 protein: CASSDPIAGEDNEQFF
D gene: TRBD2; V gene: TRBV6-1; clone size: few; CDR3 length: 16; J gene: TRBJ2-5; CDR3 DNA: TGTGCCAGCAGAGATGCGGGGGGGCCTGATCCAGAGACCCAGTACTTC; CDR3 protein: CASRDAGGPDPETQYF
D gene: -; V gene: TRBV6-1; clone size: many; CDR3 length: 14; J gene: TRBJ2-5; CDR3 DNA: TGTGCCAGCAGTGAATTAGGATCGGGGGAGACCCAGTACTTC; CDR3 protein: CASSELGSGETQYF
D gene: TRBD1; V gene: TRBV27; clone size: -; CDR3 length: 15; J gene: TRBJ2-3; CDR3 DNA: TGTGCCAGCAGTCACCGGGACAGGGGGTCAGATACGCAGTATTTT; CDR3 protein: CASSHRDRGSDTQYF
D gene: -; V gene: TRBV3-1; clone size: once; CDR3 length: 16; J gene: TRBJ2-1; CDR3 DNA: TGTGCCAGCAGCCACTGGTGGCCAGAGACATACAATGAGCAGTTCTTC; CDR3 protein: CASSHWWPETYNEQFF
D gene: TRBD1; V gene: TRBV10-3; clone size: few; CDR3 length: 19; J gene: TRBJ2-2; CDR3 DNA: TGTGCCATCAGTGCGGGGGACCGGGACAGGCTTACTGGCACCGGGGAGCTGTTTTTT; CDR3 protein: CAISAGDRDRLTGTGELFF
D gene: -; V gene: TRBV7-2; clone size: -; CDR3 length: 13; J gene: TRBJ2-3; CDR3 DNA: TGTGCCAGCAGCTTATCCCTACCAGATACGCAGTATTTT; CDR3 protein: CASSLSLPDTQYF
D gene: -; V gene: TRBV11-2; clone size: many; CDR3 length: 12; J gene: TRBJ2-1; CDR3 DNA: TGTGCCAGCAGCAACAGGTACAATGAGCAGTTCTTC; CDR3 protein: CASSNRYNEQFF
D gene: -; V gene: TRBV24-1; clone size: many; CDR3 length: 12; J gene: TRBJ2-1; CDR3 DNA: TGTGCCACCGGTGGGAGCGATAATGAGCAGTTCTTC; CDR3 protein: CATGGSDNEQFF
D gene: -; V gene: TRBV6-1; clone size: -; CDR3 length: 15; J gene: TRBJ2-3; CDR3 DNA: TGTGCCAGCAGTGAAGGACGGAGAAGCACAGATACGCAGTATTTT; CDR3 protein: CASSEGRRSTDTQYF
D gene: TRBD2; V gene: TRBV4-1; clone size: -; CDR3 length: 18; J gene: TRBJ2-4; CDR3 DNA: TGCGCCAGCAGCCAAGATGAGAGAGCTAGCGGGAACAAAAACATTCAGTACTTC; CDR3 protein: CASSQDERASGNKNIQYF
D gene: TRBD1; V gene: TRBV7-9; clone size: many; CDR3 length: 16; J gene: TRBJ2-1; CDR3 DNA: TGTGCCAGCAGCGGACTGGGACAGGGGGCGTTGGATGAGCAGTTCTTC; CDR3 protein: CASSGLGQGALDEQFF
D gene: -; V gene: TRBV28; clone size: few; CDR3 length: 14; J gene: TRBJ2-7; CDR3 DNA: TGTGCCAGCAGAAAACCATCTAAGGCCTACGAGCAGTACTTC; CDR3 protein: CASRKPSKAYEQYF
D gene: -; V gene: TRBV12-5; clone size: many; CDR3 length: 13; J gene: TRBJ2-1; CDR3 DNA: TGTGCTAGTGCCATACCACCTAGCGACGAGCAGTTCTTC; CDR3 protein: CASAIPPSDEQFF
D gene: TRBD2; V gene: TRBV12-3/TRBV12-4; clone size: many; CDR3 length: 18; J gene: TRBJ2-7; CDR3 DNA: TGTGCCAGCAGCCTGGGGGGGCTTAGCGGGAGGATAGGCTACGAGCAGTACTTC; CDR3 protein: CASSLGGLSGRIGYEQYF
D gene: -; V gene: TRBV14; clone size: few; CDR3 length: 17; J gene: TRBJ1-2; CDR3 DNA: TGTGCCAGCAGCCAACCTGGAGGCGGGGAGCTCAGCTATGGCTACACCTTC; CDR3 protein: CASSQPGGGELSYGYTF
D gene: -; V gene: TRBV7-9; clone size: many; CDR3 length: 15; J gene: TRBJ2-3; CDR3 DNA: TGTGCCAGCAGCTGGGCAGCGGGTAGTCCAGATACGCAGTATTTT; CDR3 protein: CASSWAAGSPDTQYF
D gene: TRBD2; V gene: TRBV5-1; clone size: many; CDR3 length: 16; J gene: TRBJ2-1; CDR3 DNA: TGCGCCAGCAGCGTCGGGACTAGCGGGAGTCGGGATGAGCAGTTCTTC; CDR3 protein: CASSVGTSGSRDEQFF
D gene: TRBD2; V gene: TRBV5-6; clone size: many; CDR3 length: 15; J gene: TRBJ2-7; CDR3 DNA: TGTGCCAGCAGCTTGGGACTAGCGGGAGCCTACGAGCAGTACTTC; CDR3 protein: CASSLGLAGAYEQYF
D gene: -; V gene: TRBV15; clone size: -; CDR3 length: 13; J gene: TRBJ1-1; CDR3 DNA: TGTGCCACCAGCACCCTTCTGGACACTGAAGCTTTCTTT; CDR3 protein: CATSTLLDTEAFF
D gene: -; V gene: TRBV5-1; clone size: -; CDR3 length: 14; J gene: TRBJ2-3; CDR3 DNA: TGCGCCAGCAGCTGGACCTTGGGGCAGGATACGCAGTATTTT; CDR3 protein: CASSWTLGQDTQYF
D gene: -; V gene: TRBV5-4; clone size: -; CDR3 length: 12; J gene: TRBJ2-1; CDR3 DNA: TGTGCCAGCAGCTTGGACGTAAATGAGCAGTTCTTC; CDR3 protein: CASSLDVNEQFF
D gene: TRBD1; V gene: TRBV11-2; clone size: few; CDR3 length: 14; J gene: TRBJ1-1; CDR3 DNA: TGTGCCAGCAGCGCGACAGGGGTATCCACTGAAGCTTTCTTT; CDR3 protein: CASSATGVSTEAFF
D gene: -; V gene: TRBV7-3; clone size: -; CDR3 length: 15; J gene: TRBJ1-1; CDR3 DNA: TGTGCCAGCAGCTTAAGTTCACGGTCGAACACTGAAGCTTTCTTT; CDR3 protein: CASSLSSRSNTEAFF
D gene: -; V gene: TRBV5-1; clone size: many; CDR3 length: 15; J gene: TRBJ1-1; CDR3 DNA: TGCGCCAGCAGCTTGGTGGAGGGAATGAACACTGAAGCTTTCTTT; CDR3 protein: CASSLVEGMNTEAFF
D gene: TRBD2; V gene: TRBV2; clone size: few; CDR3 length: 18; J gene: TRBJ2-3; CDR3 DNA: TGTGCCAGCAGTGATCCCAGCGGGAGGGTCCCAAGCACAGATACGCAGTATTTT; CDR3 protein: CASSDPSGRVPSTDTQYF
D gene: -; V gene: TRBV7-9; clone size: -; CDR3 length: 14; J gene: TRBJ2-5; CDR3 DNA: TGTGCCAGCAGCCCTCGGACACAACAAGAGACCCAGTACTTC; CDR3 protein: CASSPRTQQETQYF
D gene: -; V gene: TRBV4-1; clone size: few; CDR3 length: 17; J gene: TRBJ2-7; CDR3 DNA: TGCGCCAGCAGCGCCCCAGGTCGCCCTCTGTTACCATACGAGCAGTACTTC; CDR3 protein: CASSAPGRPLLPYEQYF